Listed below are T cell receptor beta chains from one sample, sequenced in a study of human CD8 memory T cell subsets. TCRdb re-called the 5' RACE reads; one entry per CDR3 protein, DNA not given. The table gives under 20,000 distinct CDR3 sequences; the top ten clones make up about 5.4% of it. Source material: CD8+ T cells from PBMCs. The receptors here all came from a human donor in good health. The CDR3 runs from the conserved cysteine through the conserved F or W. Some rows have no size entry. The others give once, few or many, or a class for an expanded clone.

CDR3 protein,clone size,V gene,J gene
CASSLVGAVIIYEQYF,medium-sized,TRBV11-2,TRBJ2-7
CASSQGKARPYGSPLHF,-,TRBV3-1,TRBJ1-6
CASRDLYETQYF,-,TRBV2,TRBJ2-5
CASSETASGTYEQYF,medium-sized,TRBV6-1,TRBJ2-7
CASSQDFLQTGAEAFF,medium-sized,TRBV4-2,TRBJ1-1
CASSLQDPNTGELFF,-,TRBV7-9,TRBJ2-2
CASSFPPTTSGRDHNEQFF,-,TRBV13,TRBJ2-1
CASRGGPTYEQYF,-,TRBV5-1,TRBJ2-7
CASSFQRTGELFF,-,TRBV28,TRBJ2-2
CASSYSGPNEQYF,-,TRBV6-5,TRBJ2-7
CASSQDWPGIGYEQYF,-,TRBV4-3,TRBJ2-7
CASSQDIDRGNQPQHF,-,TRBV4-1,TRBJ1-5
CATASRPATGELFF,-,TRBV12-3/TRBV12-4,TRBJ2-2
CASSDPGGEETQYF,-,TRBV10-2,TRBJ2-5
CASSSYSSYEQYF,-,TRBV27,TRBJ2-7
CASSPRTLSTDTQYF,-,TRBV7-8,TRBJ2-3
CASSVDTAGVYNEQFF,-,TRBV9,TRBJ2-1
CASSLIGTGELFF,-,TRBV7-6,TRBJ2-2
CASSQPQQPGWETQYF,-,TRBV5-6,TRBJ2-5
CASSRGRGTDTQYF,-,TRBV7-8,TRBJ2-3
CASKPDRNNEQFF,-,TRBV5-1,TRBJ2-1
CASSLERDYEQYF,-,TRBV7-9,TRBJ2-7
CASSPHGEKLFF,-,TRBV7-6,TRBJ1-4
CASSQTGTGELFF,medium-sized,TRBV4-1,TRBJ2-2
CASSQNKGDEQYF,-,TRBV4-1,TRBJ2-7
CASSLAENNQPQHF,-,TRBV5-6,TRBJ1-5
CASSFTGTGFQETQYF,-,TRBV27,TRBJ2-5
CASSWDGGYNEQFF,-,TRBV27,TRBJ2-1
CASSETARVGYEQYF,-,TRBV2,TRBJ2-7
CASSQDRDRDNEQFF,-,TRBV4-3,TRBJ2-1
CASSLAQSSGGGETQYF,-,TRBV12-3/TRBV12-4,TRBJ2-5
CASSIAGQGVYEQYF,-,TRBV7-9,TRBJ2-7
CASSLDLTAGEQYF,-,TRBV5-6,TRBJ2-7
CASSPWTYNEQFF,-,TRBV14,TRBJ2-1
CASSLLGEGAGVGNEQFF,medium-sized,TRBV12-3/TRBV12-4,TRBJ2-1
CASSSGDRGNEQFF,-,TRBV7-2,TRBJ2-1
CASSYRGTAYEQYF,-,TRBV6-6,TRBJ2-7
CASSLDLGQGRDTGELFF,-,TRBV11-3,TRBJ2-2
CASSPGPSSYNEQFF,-,TRBV5-1,TRBJ2-1
CSVGQGHGYTF,-,TRBV29-1,TRBJ1-2
CASSLGPYSNQPQHF,-,TRBV5-5,TRBJ1-5
CSARDGVNTGELFF,-,TRBV20-1,TRBJ2-2
CASSPTMNTEAFF,-,TRBV7-7,TRBJ1-1
CASSSTGLLDTQYF,-,TRBV5-1,TRBJ2-3
CASSDRTSGNTGELFF,-,TRBV9,TRBJ2-2
CSVDGGGVTEAFF,-,TRBV29-1,TRBJ1-1
CSATAGDRPYEQYF,-,TRBV20-1,TRBJ2-7
CASSSGDEAFF,-,TRBV27,TRBJ1-1
CASSPQGRTGTGHYNEQFF,-,TRBV4-1,TRBJ2-1
CASSLGRPPSYNEQFF,medium-sized,TRBV7-9,TRBJ2-1
CASSRDREDTQYF,-,TRBV5-4,TRBJ2-3
CASRPKTGGSYNEQFF,medium-sized,TRBV6-6,TRBJ2-1
CASSQDTLRVPQGGNFNSPLHF,-,TRBV14,TRBJ1-6
CASSLTIGDTQYF,-,TRBV7-9,TRBJ2-3
CASSPHSSTGELFF,-,TRBV12-3/TRBV12-4,TRBJ2-2